A selection of T cell receptor beta chains follows, all from one sample in a study of spatial heterogeneity in lung cancer. Each CDR3 protein is one row after TCRdb ran MiXCR on the 5' RACE reads. The table lists about 15,000 distinct CDR3 sequences, 7.9% of them singletons, with 33% in the top ten. This sample comprised PBMCs, obtained at surgery. The receptors originated from a female donor with early-stage non-small cell lung cancer. Each CDR3 is given without its conserved first and last residue.

v_gene	j_gene	CDR3aa
TRBV2	TRBJ2-1	ASSDPSGSYNEQF
TRBV7-2	TRBJ2-2	ASSLLTNTGELF
TRBV18	TRBJ2-2	ASSPQESGNTGELF
TRBV11-2	TRBJ2-7	ASSLDSGVTPYEQY
TRBV14	TRBJ2-3	ASSQVSGGTDTQY
TRBV3-1	TRBJ1-4	ASEGGYKNEKLF
TRBV9	TRBJ2-3	ASSVDLTAPGTQY
TRBV28	TRBJ1-3	ASSPTGVVGNTIY
TRBV29-1	TRBJ2-7	SVGEQGTEQY
TRBV11-1	TRBJ1-1	ASSLATDAF
TRBV3-1	TRBJ2-7	ASSQVRLAGATYEQY
TRBV11-2	TRBJ2-7	ASSPWRGTTYEQY
TRBV5-1	TRBJ2-7	ASSLDINSLGYEQY
TRBV28	TRBJ1-4	ASSLKGQEYPQLF
TRBV2	TRBJ2-7	ASSEGTSKSYEQY
TRBV4-3	TRBJ2-2	ASSQEGGWNTGELF
TRBV28	TRBJ2-2	ASSLFGGRTGELF
TRBV7-8	TRBJ1-2	ASSLASRGYT
TRBV7-9	TRBJ2-7	ASSVDRGREQY
TRBV6-5	TRBJ1-2	ASSYTTLTGPNYGYT
TRBV20-1	TRBJ1-1	SAPGTGRAMNTEAF
TRBV29-1	TRBJ2-1	SVEEDTYNEQF
TRBV5-1	TRBJ2-7	ASSPWPSDEQY
TRBV20-1	TRBJ2-1	SAWLAGTYNEQF
TRBV12-3/TRBV12-4	TRBJ1-1	ASRPTGTLSF
TRBV5-5	TRBJ1-5	ASSLAVLEGQPQH
TRBV7-9	TRBJ1-2	ASSLLSTGDSGYT
TRBV4-3	TRBJ1-1	ASSQGDRKFDTEAF
TRBV3-1	TRBJ2-1	ASSQVYGEQF
TRBV18	TRBJ2-1	ASSPQTGNNEQF
TRBV7-2	TRBJ2-2	ASLAGAGELF
TRBV7-6	TRBJ2-6	ASSRTSGLFSGANVLT
TRBV30	TRBJ1-1	AWDRGWTEAF
TRBV15	TRBJ1-6	ATSRVKGGSYNSPLH
TRBV5-1	TRBJ1-1	ASSLKRAGTNTEAF
TRBV7-9	TRBJ2-1	ASSLFSGSGDEQF
TRBV5-5	TRBJ2-3	ASSSGLAGGTDTQY
TRBV10-3	TRBJ1-2	AISEGLNYGYT
TRBV7-2	TRBJ2-4	ASSSTGIKNIQY
TRBV25-1	TRBJ2-3	ASSAGQPGTDTQY